A single T cell receptor (beta chain) is shown here with its context. This entry is derived from a study of blood T cell repertoires in COVID-19. Study details: The analysed material was cDNA or gDNA that came from T cells, B-cell-depleted T cells, or PBMCs.

Generated by immunoSEQ multiplex PCR, the TCRdb table keeps only in-frame clones and is missing some. The data show some 270,000 clones, with 89% seen just once and approximately 4.6% held by the top ten. The CDR3 contains 11 residues. V gave up 8 bases and J gave up 2 bases, with 5 bases separating them. The V and J genes are TRBV12-3 or TRBV12-4 and TRBJ2-3; D is undetermined. The TCR comes from a woman in her 40s who had recovered from COVID-19. The sequenced sample was peripheral blood. The CDR3 loop reads CASGITDTQYF. In DNA form, the CDR3 reads TGTGCCAGCGGCATCACAGATACGCAGTATTTT.